One sample yielded the 6 T cell receptor beta chains listed below, sequenced in a study of blood T cell repertoires in COVID-19 (dated by TCRdb to about 2020). The library was prepared using the immunoSEQ multiplex PCR assay. What TCRdb holds here is the immuneACCESS table cut down to in-frame rearrangements. Part of the clones is not present; checked against another copy, under half of the missing clones reflect an unresolved V gene, and the others are unexplained. The sample table contains roughly 250,000 clones; only one count was recorded for roughly 91% of them. Around 0.8% of the sample is in the top ten clones. The sequenced sample consisted of peripheral blood. These receptors all stem from a man between 25 and 39 years old with acute or convalescent COVID-19.

The rearrangement links TRBV7-2 to TRBJ1-5, with 10 positions matching TRBD1. Trimming took 3 bases from V and 7 from J; bases not matched to a gene: 9. The CDR3 runs 16 residues. Germline CDR1 is SGHTA and CDR2 is FQGNSA. The CDR3 DNA follows: TGTGCCAGCAGCTTTTTGGGGACAGGGGCGAGGCAGCCCCAGCATTTT. Protein product: CASSFLGTGARQPQHF. The variable domain in full, completed from reference TRBV7-2 and TRBJ1-5, reads GAGVSQSPSNKVTEKGKDVELRCDPISGHTALYWYRQSLGQGLEFLIYFQGNSAPDKSGLPSDRFSAERTGGSVSTLTIQRTQQEDSAVYLCASSFLGTGARQPQHFGDGTRLSIL.

V gene TRBV9 combines with J gene TRBJ2-3; possibly TRBD2 for D (6 bases). Deletions cut 5 bases from V and 6 bases from J, with 19 bases between. In germline, CDR1 is SGDLS, CDR2 YYNGEE. The CDR3 is 15 amino acids. DNA of the CDR3: TGTGCCAGCAGTGCGATTAGCGGCCCGCGGGATACGCAGTATTTT. As protein: CASSAISGPRDTQYF.

The chain uses TRBV29-1 and TRBJ1-4; 11 nucleotides line up with TRBD1. Germline trimming cut 6 bases from V and 8 bases from J; bases unmatched to any gene: 8. This CDR3 region has 14 residues. The germline V gene encodes CDR1 SQVTM and CDR2 ANQGSEA. The chain's CDR3 is CSVIPGQGGEKLFF. DNA for the CDR3: TGCAGCGTCATACCGGGACAGGGGGGAGAAAAACTGTTTTTT.

The chain joins TRBV21-1 to TRBJ2-5; TRBD1 is taken as the D call from the table, unchecked against the DNA. TRBV21-1 is reported as a pseudogene. This CDR3 is 20 amino acids long. The CDR3 sequence: CASSKAKSGQGADWRETQYF. The CDR3 DNA reads as TGTGCCAGCAGCAAAGCGAAGTCGGGACAGGGGGCGGATTGGAGAGAGACCCAGTACTTC.

The rearrangement joins TRBV3-1 (or the pseudogene TRBV3-2) to TRBJ1-1; possibly TRBD1 for D (6 bases). Deletions cut 4 bases from V and 5 bases from J, with 11 bases between. The CDR3 spans 13 residues. CDR1 LGHDT and CDR2 YNNKEL come from the germline V gene (reference sequence). As DNA, the CDR3 is TGTGCCAGCAGCCCGAGGGGGGGGACTGAAGCTTTCTTT. Amino acid sequence: CASSPRGGTEAFF.

A remark on this clone: Other nucleotide sequences in the sample specify the same CDR3. V and J are TRBV5-1 and TRBJ2-1; 11 positions match TRBD2. This CDR3 is 15 amino acids long. Looked up from germline, CDR1 is SGHRS and CDR2 is YFSETQ. The J segment lost 3 bases and the V segment lost 4 bases, leaving 3 bases of the junction unmatched. CDR3 in amino acids: CASSPGLADYNEQFF. CDR3 nucleotide sequence: TGCGCCAGCAGCCCGGGACTAGCGGACTACAATGAGCAGTTCTTC.